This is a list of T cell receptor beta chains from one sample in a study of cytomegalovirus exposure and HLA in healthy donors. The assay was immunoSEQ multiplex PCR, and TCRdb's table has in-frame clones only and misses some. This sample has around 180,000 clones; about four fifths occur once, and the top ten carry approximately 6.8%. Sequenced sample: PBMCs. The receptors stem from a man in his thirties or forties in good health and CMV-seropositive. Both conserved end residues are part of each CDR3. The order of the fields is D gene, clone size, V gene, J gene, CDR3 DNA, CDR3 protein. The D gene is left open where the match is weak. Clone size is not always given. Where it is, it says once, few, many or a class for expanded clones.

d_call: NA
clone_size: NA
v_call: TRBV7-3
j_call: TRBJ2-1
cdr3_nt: TGTGCCAGCAGCTTGACTAGGGTGGATGAGCAGTTCTTC
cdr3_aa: CASSLTRVDEQFF

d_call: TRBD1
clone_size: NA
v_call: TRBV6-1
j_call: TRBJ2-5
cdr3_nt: TGTGCCAGCAGTAAGAGGGACAGGGTGCAGACCCAGTACTTC
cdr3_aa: CASSKRDRVQTQYF

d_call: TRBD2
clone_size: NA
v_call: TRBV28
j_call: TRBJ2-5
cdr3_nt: TGTGCCAGCAGTTTACGCGGGAGGGCTACAATAAAGACCCAGTACTTC
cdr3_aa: CASSLRGRATIKTQYF

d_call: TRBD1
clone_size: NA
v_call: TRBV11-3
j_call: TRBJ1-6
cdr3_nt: TGTGCCAGCAGTCTAACAGGGGGCGCTGGAAATTCACCCCTCCACTTT
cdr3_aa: CASSLTGGAGNSPLHF

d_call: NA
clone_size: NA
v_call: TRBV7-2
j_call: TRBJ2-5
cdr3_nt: TGTGCCAGCAGCCGACTAGGTCAAGAGACCCAGTACTTC
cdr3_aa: CASSRLGQETQYF

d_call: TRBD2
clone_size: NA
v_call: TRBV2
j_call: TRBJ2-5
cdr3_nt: TGTGCCAGCAGTTCCGGACTAGCGGGAGGGGAGACCCAGTACTTC
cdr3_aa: CASSSGLAGGETQYF

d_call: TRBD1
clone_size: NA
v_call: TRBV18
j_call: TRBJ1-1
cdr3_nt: TGTGCCAGCTCACCGGGACAGGGGGCTGAAGCTTTCTTT
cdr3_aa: CASSPGQGAEAFF

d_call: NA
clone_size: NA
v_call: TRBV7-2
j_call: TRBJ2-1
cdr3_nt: TGTGCCAGCAGCTTAGGTCCCAGGGGGCAGTTCTTC
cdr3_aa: CASSLGPRGQFF

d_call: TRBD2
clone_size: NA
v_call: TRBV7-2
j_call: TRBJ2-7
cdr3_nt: TGTGCCAGCAGCTTAGCCGGACTAGCGGGAAGAGGGAGCCTAAGGGAGCAGTACTTC
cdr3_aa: CASSLAGLAGRGSLREQYF

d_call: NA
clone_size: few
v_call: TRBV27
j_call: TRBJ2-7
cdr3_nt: TGTGCCAGCAGTTTATCGCCAGGGACCTACGAGCAGTACTTC
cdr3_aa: CASSLSPGTYEQYF